The 15 T cell receptor beta chains below were found in one sample sequenced in a study of spatial heterogeneity in lung cancer. Time point meaning: sample taken at primary tumor resection. The antigens of these receptors remain unknown. TCRdb fed the 5' RACE reads into MiXCR, producing one record per CDR3 protein. The sample yields about 19,000 distinct CDR3 sequences, 9.5% to 10% seen once. Findings and limits, study-wide: Counts of expanded intratumoral alpha and beta TCRs tracked tumor mutation counts.

The sequences come from lung tumor tissue, collected at surgery. All receptors derive from a female donor with early-stage non-small cell lung cancer.

This clonotype has ten or more counts. This beta chain is an unintended read in a library built for alpha chains; its size means little. The chain combines TRBV14 with TRBJ2-7; 8 nucleotides line up with TRBD1. The CDR3 loop spans 18 amino acids. Looked up from germline, CDR1 is SGHDN and CDR2 is FVKESK. The junction had 14 bases not matched to a gene; V was cut back by 4 bases and J by 0 bases. CDR3 nucleotides: TGTGCCAGCAGCCCAAGGGGACAGGTCGGCTCCTACTCCTACGAGCAGTACTTC. Encoded protein: CASSPRGQVGSYSYEQYF.

This clonotype appeared many times. Because the library targeted alpha chains, this beta chain is an off-target read whose size means little. The CDR3 DNA sequence: TGTGCCAGCAGGTCTCTGGGACGGGGGGATCGAGATACGCAGTATTTT. Encoded protein: CASRSLGRGDRDTQYF. V gene TRBV6-5 combines with J gene TRBJ2-3; 7 positions agree with TRBD2. After removal of 6 bases from V and 5 bases from J, the junction contained 14 bases not matched to a gene. Germline CDR1 and CDR2: MNHEY and SVGAGI. This CDR3 region has 16 residues.

Only a few counts were recorded for this clonotype. Because the library targeted alpha chains, this beta chain is an off-target read whose size means little. V is TRBV2 and J is TRBJ2-1; 10 positions agree with TRBD2. The CDR3 extends over 15 amino acids. The V gene end was trimmed by 0 bases and the J gene end by 8 bases; junction bases not matched to a gene: 4. Germline CDR1 reads SNHLY; CDR2 reads FYNNEI. The CDR3 DNA sequence: TGTGCCAGCAGTGAAGCCCTAGCGGGGGCCGATGAGCAGTTCTTC. Translation gives CASSEALAGADEQFF.

In its sample, this clonotype was seen many times. Found in a library prepared for alpha chains, this beta chain is an off-target read, and its abundance has little meaning. The V call is TRBV11-3, the J call TRBJ2-7, with 9 bases identical to TRBD1. Trimming cost V 5 bases and J 1 base; bases outside gene matches: 6. The CDR3 contains 15 residues. The germline V gene has CDR1 SGHNT and CDR2 YENEEA. Here the CDR3 reads CASSPGQGWSYEQYF. CDR3 bases: TGTGCCAGCAGCCCGGGACAGGGATGGTCCTACGAGCAGTACTTC.

This clonotype was counted once. This beta chain represents an off-target read in a library built for alpha chains; its size is of limited meaning. This chain links TRBV11-2 with TRBJ1-2; TRBD1 might be the D (5 bases). This CDR3 is built from 14 residues. The V gene lost 5 bases and the J gene lost 4 bases, with 14 bases spanning the gap. Germline V gene data show CDR1 as SGHAT and CDR2 as FQNNGV. CDR3 sequence reads: CASSPTQAGYGYTF. Here the CDR3 DNA reads TGTGCCAGCAGCCCCACACAGGCCGGCTATGGCTACACCTTC.

About this clonotype itself: In a library made to pick up alpha chains, this beta chain is a stray read with a size that means little. The chain joins TRBV5-1 to TRBJ2-3, with a possible D match to TRBD2 (6 bases). The CDR3 is 15 residues long. Germline V gene sequence: CDR1 SGHRS, CDR2 YFSETQ. The V gene lost 0 bases and the J gene lost 5 bases, with 13 bases spanning the gap. The CDR3 spells CASSLAGRGEDTQYF. CDR3 in DNA: TGCGCCAGCAGCTTGGCGGGGCGGGGAGAAGATACGCAGTATTTT.

On this clonotype: The library was built for alpha chains, so this beta chain is an off-target read and its size means little. The rearrangement joins TRBV4-3 to TRBJ2-2; tentatively, D is TRBD1 or TRBD2 (6 bases each). Deletions cut 0 bases from V and 7 bases from J, with 12 bases between. Germline V gives CDR1 LGHNA, CDR2 YSLEER. This CDR3 contains 15 residues. The CDR3 DNA is TGCGCCAGCAGCCAAGAGTGGGGGGCGAGCGGGGAGCTGTTTTTT. Translating it yields CASSQEWGASGELFF.

This clonotype showed up many times. This beta chain lies outside the target of a library built for alpha chains; its clone size means little. The J gene is TRBJ1-5, the V gene TRBV29-1; D call uncertain. V shed 4 bases and J shed 2 bases, with 9 bases lying between them. The CDR3 covers 13 residues. Germline-derived CDR1 and CDR2 are SQVTM and ANQGSEA. CDR3 in DNA: TGCAGCGTTGGGATGGGTGGCAATCAGCCCCAGCATTTT. Its protein product is CSVGMGGNQPQHF.

This clonotype was seen only a few times. The library was built for alpha chains, so this beta chain is an off-target read and its size means little. The rearrangement uses TRBV4-1 and TRBJ2-1; TRBD2 matches at 12 bases. There are 18 residues in the CDR3. V dropped 1 base and J dropped 3; count of bases not matched to a gene: 7. Germline CDR1 reads MGHRA; CDR2 reads YSYEKL. Here the CDR3 reads CASSQGLAGGPNYNEQFF. DNA for the CDR3: TGCGCCAGCAGCCAAGGGCTAGCGGGGGGGCCTAACTACAATGAGCAGTTCTTC.

Regarding this clonotype: With the library built for alpha chains, this beta chain is off target and its frequency is not meaningful. The chain links TRBV10-2 to TRBJ2-1; 9 nucleotides agree with TRBD2. The CDR3 totals 16 residues. Germline-derived CDR1 and CDR2 are WSHSY and SAAADI. V was clipped by 6 bases and J by 7 bases; unmatched bases: 13. CDR3 in DNA: TGCGCCAGCAGGGTCCTAGCGGGGAGCTCTGGGAATGAGCAGTTCTTC. This gives the protein CASRVLAGSSGNEQFF.

This clonotype was counted at least ten times. This beta chain slipped into a library made for alpha chains as a stray read, so its size is not meaningful. The V gene is TRBV20-1, the J gene TRBJ1-4, with D maybe TRBD1 (6 bases). V shed 4 bases and J shed 4 bases, with 22 bases lying between them. The length of the CDR3 is 17 residues. Germline loops: CDR1 DFQATT, CDR2 SNEGSKA (reference sequence). The CDR3: CSANSPRTESRNEKLFF. CDR3 bases: TGCAGTGCTAATTCTCCGCGGACAGAGTCTCGTAATGAAAAACTGTTTTTT.

This clonotype occurred many times. The size of this beta chain means little, since it is a stray read in a library made for alpha chains. The chain has TRBV20-1 and TRBJ2-7; no reliable D call. V lost 3 bases to trimming and J lost 2 bases, with 5 bases between them. This CDR3 spans 11 amino acids. Germline V lookup: CDR1 DFQATT, CDR2 SNEGSKA (reference sequence). The CDR3 DNA is TGCAGTGCTAGCGTGGCCTACGAGCAGTACTTC. Protein: CSASVAYEQYF.

Notes on this clonotype: Found in a library prepared for alpha chains, this beta chain is an off-target read, and its abundance has little meaning. The chain uses TRBV7-6 and TRBJ2-5; no firm D call. Germline V CDR1 and CDR2: SGHVS, FNYEAQ. V was pared by 4 bases and J by 0 bases, with 3 bases between. The CDR3 covers 12 residues. Here the CDR3 reads CASSSYQETQYF. In nucleotides, the CDR3 is TGTGCCAGCAGCTCTTACCAAGAGACCCAGTACTTC. The full variable domain, completed using reference TRBV7-6 and TRBJ2-5, is GAGVSQSPRYKVTKRGQDVALRCDPISGHVSLYWYRQALGQGPEFLTYFNYEAQQDKSGLPNDRFSAERPEGSISTLTIQRTEQRDSAMYRCASSSYQETQYFGPGTRLLVL.

In this sample, this clonotype turned up a few times. Little can be read into the size of this beta chain, an off-target read in a library designed for alpha chains. The rearrangement uses TRBV4-2 and TRBJ2-3; TRBD2 matches 9 bases. This CDR3 comprises 17 residues. V lost 1 base to trimming and J lost 4 bases; unmatched junction nucleotides: 9. CDR1 is LGHNA, CDR2 YNFKEQ, per germline. The CDR3 spells CASSQVSGGGASDTQYF. As DNA, the CDR3 is TGTGCCAGCAGCCAAGTTAGCGGCGGGGGGGCCTCAGATACGCAGTATTTT.

There are many counts of this clonotype. Because this beta chain is a stray read in a library intended to capture alpha chains, its abundance should not be given much weight. The gene calls are TRBV7-8 and TRBJ2-7, with TRBD2 identical over 10 bases. Germline loops: CDR1 SGHVS, CDR2 FQNEAQ. Germline trimming cut 8 bases from V and 5 bases from J; bases unmatched to any gene: 9. The CDR3 is made up of 14 amino acids. The CDR3 here is CASLQAGGRNEQYF. The CDR3 DNA follows: TGTGCCAGCCTCCAAGCGGGGGGGCGCAACGAGCAGTACTTC.